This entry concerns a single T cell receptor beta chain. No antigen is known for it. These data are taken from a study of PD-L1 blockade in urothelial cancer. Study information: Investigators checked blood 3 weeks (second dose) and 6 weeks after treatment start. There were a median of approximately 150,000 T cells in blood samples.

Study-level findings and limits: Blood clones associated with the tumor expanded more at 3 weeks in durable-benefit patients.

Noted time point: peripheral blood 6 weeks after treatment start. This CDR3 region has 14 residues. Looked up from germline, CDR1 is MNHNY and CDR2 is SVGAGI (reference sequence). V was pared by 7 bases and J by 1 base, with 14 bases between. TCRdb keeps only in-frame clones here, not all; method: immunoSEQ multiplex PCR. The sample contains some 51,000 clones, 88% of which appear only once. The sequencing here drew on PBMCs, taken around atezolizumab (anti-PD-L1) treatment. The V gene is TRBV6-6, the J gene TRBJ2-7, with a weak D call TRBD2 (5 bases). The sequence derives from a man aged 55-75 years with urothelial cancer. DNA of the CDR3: TGTGCCAGCACCCAGTTCTGGAGGTCCTACGAGCAGTACTTC. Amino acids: CASTQFWRSYEQYF.